These 27 T cell receptor beta chains share one sample of origin, sequenced in a study of T cells in Graves' hyperthyroidism and ophthalmopathy. The TCR beta CDR3 regions underwent amplification using RNA transcripts as the source. With the HTBI primer set, the TCR CDR3 went through a first round of RT-PCR. TCRdb fed the multiplex PCR reads into MiXCR, producing one record per CDR3 protein. The data hold around 430,000 distinct CDR3 sequences, with more than 13% observed a single time. Material for sequencing was blood. Receptors were obtained from a woman aged 25-40 years with Graves' hyperthyroidism.

This clonotype was seen more than once but under ten times. The J gene is TRBJ2-3, the V gene TRBV18; TRBD1 matches 12 bases. V dropped 5 bases and J dropped 5; count of bases not matched to a gene: 8. Looked up from germline, CDR1 is KGHSH and CDR2 is LQKENI. The length of the CDR3 is 16 residues. The CDR3 loop reads CASSVRDRGLRDTQYF. The CDR3 coding sequence is TGTGCCAGCTCAGTTCGGGACAGGGGGCTGAGAGATACGCAGTATTTT.

The J gene is TRBJ1-2, the V gene TRBV7-8, with 7 bases that match TRBD1. This CDR3 has 15 residues. Trimming removed 2 bases from V and 4 bases from J; junction bases left unmatched: 7. CDR1 SGHVS and CDR2 FQNEAQ come from the germline V gene. CDR3 DNA sequence: TGTGCCAGCAGCTTATTAGGGGGCTTCGGCTATGGCTACACCTTC. As protein: CASSLLGGFGYGYTF.

This clonotype has ten or more counts. The CDR3 bases are TGTGCCAGCAGCTTGTACAGGGGGCCGGGGGGGTCCAGCACAGATACGCAGTATTTT. Translated: CASSLYRGPGGSSTDTQYF. The J gene is TRBJ2-3, the V gene TRBV7-9, with a tentative D call TRBD1 (9 bases). The CDR3 is 19 amino acids. The ends were cut back, 3 bases at V and 0 bases at J, with 22 bases in the middle. Germline V gene sequence: CDR1 SEHNR, CDR2 FQNEAQ (reference sequence).

Concerning this clonotype itself: Just one base apart from a much larger clone, this may be a read error. The V call is TRBV2, the J call TRBJ2-7; D is possibly TRBD2 (5 bases). The CDR3 is made up of 15 amino acids. V shed 5 bases and J shed 5 bases, with 19 bases lying between them. Per the germline V gene, CDR1 is SNHLY and CDR2 is FYNNEI. Here the CDR3 reads CASSPNLVGADEQYF. The CDR3 coding sequence is TGTGCCAGCAGTCCTAATCTAGTGGGAGCAGACGAGCAGTACTTC.

The rearrangement uses TRBV5-6 and TRBJ2-7, with TRBD1 matching 11 bases. The germline V gene has CDR1 SGHDT and CDR2 YYEEEE. The CDR3 loop spans 16 amino acids. The V segment lost 4 bases and the J segment 5 bases; nucleotides outside the gene matches: 11. Here the CDR3 DNA reads TGTGCCAGCAGCCGAGCCGGACAGGGGGCGTTCCACGAGCAGTACTTC. It yields the protein CASSRAGQGAFHEQYF.

This clonotype was seen only a few times. CDR3 region: CASSSSGTGKRNTIYF. The CDR3, as DNA: TGTGCCAGCAGTTCCTCCGGGACAGGGAAGAGAAACACCATATATTTT. The V call is TRBV7-9, the J call TRBJ1-3; 9 positions agree with TRBD1. The germline gives CDR1 SEHNR, CDR2 FQNEAQ (reference sequence). J gave up 5 bases and V 6 bases, and 11 bases lay outside the gene matches. This CDR3 contains 16 residues.

In its sample, this clonotype was seen many times. The chain has TRBV27 and TRBJ2-7; 8 bases agree with TRBD2. This CDR3 is 14 amino acids long. CDR1 and CDR2 (germline): MNHEY, SMNVEV (reference sequence). V was clipped by 10 bases and J by 2 bases; unmatched bases: 10. As DNA, the CDR3 is TGTGCCACAGGTCGGGGGGGGAGCCCCTACGAGCAGTACTTC. This encodes CATGRGGSPYEQYF.

This chain uses TRBV19 with TRBJ2-1; 9 bases match TRBD2. After removal of 5 bases from V and 2 bases from J, the junction contained 4 bases not matched to a gene. Germline CDR1 LNHDA, CDR2 SQIVND (reference sequence). The CDR3 consists of 15 residues. CDR3 region: CASSRTSEAYNEQFF. The CDR3 DNA is TGTGCCAGTAGTCGGACTAGCGAAGCCTACAATGAGCAGTTCTTC.

Notes on this clonotype: This may stem from a read error, because a much larger clone lies one nucleotide away. This sequence joins TRBV20-1 and TRBJ2-1; TRBD2 aligns across 12 bases. Germline trimming cut 1 base from V and 11 bases from J; bases unmatched to any gene: 9. The CDR3 contains 15 residues. Germline V lookup: CDR1 DFQATT, CDR2 SNEGSKA (reference sequence). CDR3 DNA: TGCAGTGCTAGAGGGACTAGCGGGAAGGGTAATAAGCAGTTCTTC. Translating it yields CSARGTSGKGNKQFF.

This clonotype occurred a few times. This rearrangement joins TRBV3-1 to TRBJ1-6, with D tentatively TRBD1 (5 bases). V lost 6 bases to trimming and J lost 6 bases, with 12 bases between them. Looked up from germline, CDR1 is LGHDT and CDR2 is YNNKEL (reference sequence). The CDR3 loop spans 14 amino acids. DNA for the CDR3: TGTGCCAGCAGGGGGGTAGGGGTTAATTCACCCCTCCACTTT. Its protein is CASRGVGVNSPLHF.

The chain carries TRBV19 and TRBJ1-5; no definite D call. The CDR3 loop spans 16 amino acids. Per germline, CDR1 LNHDA and CDR2 SQIVND (reference sequence). The V end lost 2 bases, the J end lost 10 bases, and 21 bases lay between the germline ends. CDR3 loop: CASSISGGVAGEPQHF. In nucleotides, the CDR3 is TGTGCCAGTAGTATATCGGGAGGAGTCGCTGGGGAACCCCAGCATTTT.

The J gene is TRBJ2-5, the V gene TRBV4-2; tentative D call: TRBD2 (5 bases). CDR3 length: 20 residues. Germline CDR1 is LGHNA and CDR2 is YNFKEQ. V was cut by 2 bases and J by 5 bases, with 30 bases left in between. The CDR3 DNA reads TGTGCCAGCAGCCAACTAGCCTACTCGGGCGACTACCCAGGCCGGGAGACCCAGTACTTC. Its protein is CASSQLAYSGDYPGRETQYF.

The rearrangement links TRBV3-1 to TRBJ2-2; D gene unclear. Germline CDR1 is LGHDT and CDR2 is YNNKEL (reference sequence). The CDR3 runs to 14 residues. Trimming cost V 7 bases and J 1 base, with 10 bases left between them. The DNA for the CDR3 is TGTGCCAGCAACCCAAACCGGAACACCGGGGAGCTGTTTTTT. It is translated as CASNPNRNTGELFF.

This clonotype was found many times. CDR3 in DNA: TGTGCCACCAGCAGAGTAAACAGGGGAGGTGAGCAGTTCTTC. It codes for CATSRVNRGGEQFF. This sequence joins TRBV15 and TRBJ2-1; weak D call: TRBD1 (7 bases). The V and J ends lost 1 base and 9 bases respectively, with 13 bases between them. This CDR3 has 14 amino acids. From germline, CDR1 is LNHNV and CDR2 YYDKDF (reference sequence).

In its sample, this clonotype was seen many times. This chain joins TRBV2 and TRBJ1-5; 7 bases align to TRBD1. The CDR3 covers 16 residues. Germline V CDR1 and CDR2: SNHLY, FYNNEI. Unmatched junction bases numbered 9, after V lost 6 bases and J lost 1 base. The DNA of the CDR3 is TGTGCCAGCAGCCGCCATAGGGGGCGCAGCAATCAGCCCCAGCATTTT. Translated, it gives CASSRHRGRSNQPQHF.

Of note for this clonotype: With a much larger clone just one base away, this may be a read error. This sequence joins TRBV6-5 and TRBJ1-1; a possible D gene is TRBD1 (5 bases). The V and J ends lost 2 bases and 1 base respectively, with 8 bases between them. This CDR3 has 14 amino acids. From germline, CDR1 is MNHEY and CDR2 SVGAGI. CDR3: CASSYGTENTEAFF. The CDR3 region has the DNA TGTGCCAGCAGTTACGGGACGGAGAACACTGAAGCTTTCTTT.

The rearrangement links TRBV20-1 to TRBJ2-2, with D hard to call. Germline V gives CDR1 DFQATT, CDR2 SNEGSKA (reference sequence). V gave up 7 bases and J gave up 5 bases, with 20 bases separating them. There are 15 residues in the CDR3. The CDR3 region has the DNA TGCAGTGTCCTGTTAGCAGCGAGAAGAACCGGGGAGCTGTTTTTT. This translates into CSVLLAARRTGELFF.

This clonotype was picked up a small number of times. V is TRBV7-2 and J is TRBJ2-7; maybe TRBD2 (6 bases). V gave up 1 base and J gave up 2 bases, with 12 bases separating them. Germline V lookup: CDR1 SGHTA, CDR2 FQGNSA. The CDR3 length is 15 residues. Here the CDR3 reads CASSLDGGITYEQYF. Here the CDR3 DNA reads TGTGCCAGCAGCTTAGACGGCGGGATAACCTACGAGCAGTACTTC.

The J gene is TRBJ1-1, the V gene TRBV29-1, with 7 bases fitting TRBD1. V lost 4 bases, J lost 5 bases, and 7 bases stayed unmatched. The CDR3 consists of 13 residues. Per germline, CDR1 SQVTM and CDR2 ANQGSEA. The CDR3 loop reads CSVGPFRGTEAFF. The DNA for the CDR3 is TGCAGCGTTGGGCCATTCAGGGGGACTGAAGCTTTCTTT. Full variable domain (rest looked up from reference TRBV29-1 and TRBJ1-1): SAVISQKPSRDICQRGTSLTIQCQVDSQVTMMFWYRQQPGQSLTLIATANQGSEATYESGFVIDKFPISRPNLTFSTLTVSNMSPEDSSIYLCSVGPFRGTEAFFGQGTRLTVV.

This clonotype showed up many times. The chain employs TRBV5-1 and TRBJ1-5; D call uncertain. V gave up 3 bases and J gave up 4 bases, with 8 bases separating them. There are 13 residues in the CDR3. In germline, CDR1 is SGHRS, CDR2 YFSETQ. This chain's CDR3 is CASSSERNQPQHF. CDR3 DNA sequence: TGCGCCAGCAGCTCTGAACGAAATCAGCCCCAGCATTTT.

This clonotype occurred a few times. This chain links TRBV29-1 with TRBJ1-2; 7 positions agree with TRBD1. The CDR3 has 13 residues. Germline CDR1 reads SQVTM; CDR2 reads ANQGSEA. With 7 bases clipped from V and 3 bases from J, the junction kept 8 bases outside the gene matches. CDR3 in amino acids: CSAKEGTDYGYTF. The CDR3 nucleotides are TGCAGCGCAAAAGAGGGGACAGACTATGGCTACACCTTC.

This clonotype has a count of ten or more. The gene calls are TRBV18 and TRBJ1-3, with 7 bases matching TRBD1. This CDR3 spans 16 amino acids. With V trimmed by 0 bases and J by 2 bases, 4 bases remained unmatched. CDR1 KGHSH and CDR2 LQKENI come from the germline V gene. Written as DNA, the CDR3 is TGTGCCAGCTCACCACCGCAACAGGGGACTGGAAACACCATATATTTT. Translated, it gives CASSPPQQGTGNTIYF.

This sequence joins TRBV12-3 or TRBV12-4 and TRBJ2-1, with 10 bases fitting TRBD2. The CDR3 sequence is 14 residues long. V dropped 6 bases and J dropped 7; count of bases not matched to a gene: 6. CDR3 amino acids: CASRKSSGSNEQFF. In DNA form, the CDR3 reads TGTGCCAGCAGGAAGTCTAGCGGGAGTAATGAGCAGTTCTTC.

This clonotype was detected ten times or more. V is TRBV19 and J is TRBJ2-7; TRBD1 matches 11 bases. This CDR3 contains 17 residues. The germline V gene has CDR1 LNHDA and CDR2 SQIVND (reference sequence). V shed 3 bases and J 5 bases; nucleotides not matched to a gene: 12. The CDR3 region is CASSISPPGQGADEQYF. CDR3 nucleotide sequence: TGTGCCAGTAGTATCAGTCCGCCAGGACAGGGGGCGGACGAGCAGTACTTC.

Ten or more counts support this clonotype. This chain joins TRBV15 and TRBJ1-3, with D uncertain. The V and J ends lost 5 bases and 0 bases respectively, with 5 bases between them. The germline CDR1 and CDR2 sequences are LNHNV and YYDKDF (reference sequence). This CDR3 region has 13 residues. The CDR3 is CATSGASGNTIYF. In nucleotides, the CDR3 is TGTGCCACCAGCGGCGCCTCTGGAAACACCATATATTTT.

This clonotype was recorded many times. The rearrangement uses TRBV16 and TRBJ1-4; 7 positions match TRBD1. This CDR3 spans 13 amino acids. V trimming: 4 bases; J trimming: 8 bases; junction bases outside the gene matches: 4. Per the germline V gene, CDR1 is KGHSY and CDR2 is FQNENV. The CDR3 bases are TGTGCCAGCAGCCTGGGACAGCTGGAAAAACTGTTTTTT. Translating gives CASSLGQLEKLFF.

This clonotype was counted ten times or more. V is TRBV28 and J is TRBJ2-7; 8 nucleotides agree with TRBD1. After removal of 5 bases from V and 2 bases from J, the junction contained 8 bases not matched to a gene. Germline V gene data show CDR1 as MDHEN and CDR2 as SYDVKM. The CDR3 spans 15 residues. The CDR3 nucleotides are TGTGCCAGCAGTCCCGACAGGGGCCCAGCCTACGAGCAGTACTTC. This translates into CASSPDRGPAYEQYF.